This passage covers 18 T cell receptor beta chains from one sample sequenced in a study of blood T cell repertoires in COVID-19. The assay was immunoSEQ multiplex PCR, and TCRdb's table has in-frame clones only and misses some. The sample lists 300,000 to 450,000 clones; roughly nine tenths were seen once. Sequenced: peripheral blood. The receptors shown here come from a woman aged 60-70 years with COVID-19, enrolled during active disease.

The chain links TRBV7-6 to TRBJ2-5; TRBD2 agrees at 9 bases. Trimming took 4 bases from V and 2 from J; bases not matched to a gene: 8. CDR1 and CDR2 (germline): SGHVS, FNYEAQ. The CDR3 contains 16 residues. CDR3 amino acids: CASSWGPSGVQETQYF. The CDR3 DNA sequence: TGTGCCAGCAGCTGGGGGCCTAGCGGGGTACAAGAGACCCAGTACTTC.

The rearrangement joins TRBV7-9 to TRBJ1-4, with a weak D call TRBD1 (5 bases). The CDR3 runs to 15 residues. The V end was cut by 4 bases, the J end by 5 bases, with 14 bases between. The germline V gene encodes CDR1 SEHNR and CDR2 FQNEAQ (reference sequence). The CDR3: CASSSAGVRNEKLFF. CDR3 nucleotides: TGTGCCAGCAGCTCGGCGGGGGTCCGAAATGAAAAACTGTTTTTT.

As concerns this clone: Other DNA sequences in this specimen translate into the identical CDR3. The rearrangement joins TRBV6-6 to TRBJ1-2; TRBD1 agrees at 7 bases. V trimming: 4 bases; J trimming: 2 bases; junction bases outside the gene matches: 4. This CDR3 has 14 residues. The V gene's germline CDR1 is MNHNY and CDR2 SVGAGI (reference sequence). CDR3 sequence: CASSSGTANYGYTF. The CDR3, as DNA: TGTGCCAGCAGTTCCGGGACAGCAAACTATGGCTACACCTTC.

The chain links TRBV10-3 to TRBJ1-2; no firm D call. Trimming cost V 3 bases and J 6 bases, with 14 bases left between them. CDR1 ENHRY and CDR2 SYGVKD come from the germline V gene. This CDR3 has 14 residues. The CDR3 DNA sequence: TGTGCCATCAGTGACTCGGGGAAGGAAGATGGCTACACCTTC. Protein: CAISDSGKEDGYTF.

The rearrangement links TRBV11-2 to TRBJ2-3; TRBD2 aligns across 8 bases. The CDR3 runs to 16 residues. Germline V gene data show CDR1 as SGHAT and CDR2 as FQNNGV. After removal of 5 bases from V and 5 bases from J, the junction contained 12 bases not matched to a gene. CDR3 coding DNA: TGTGCCAGCAGCGTGACTCGCGGGGGGCCAGGAGATACGCAGTATTTT. This sequence encodes CASSVTRGGPGDTQYF.

V usage is TRBV24-1 and J usage is TRBJ2-2; perhaps TRBD2 as D (5 bases). The CDR3 loop spans 14 amino acids. V lost 9 bases and J 5 bases, leaving 15 bases between the germline ends. The germline gives CDR1 KGHDR, CDR2 SFDVKD. CDR3 in amino acids: CATQIDAGTGELFF. CDR3 nucleotide sequence: TGTGCCACCCAGATTGACGCGGGTACCGGGGAGCTGTTTTTT.

The chain employs TRBV5-1 and TRBJ1-1, with 7 bases lining up with TRBD1. V was pared by 4 bases and J by 1 base, with 7 bases of the junction left unmatched. The germline gives CDR1 SGHRS, CDR2 YFSETQ. The CDR3 consists of 15 residues. The CDR3 is CASSRSTGTNTEAFF. DNA of the CDR3: TGCGCCAGCAGCCGATCGACAGGGACGAACACTGAAGCTTTCTTT.

The table lists this clone with a few counts. The rearrangement uses TRBV18 and TRBJ1-3; no clear D gene. Trimming shortened V by 0 bases and J by 5 bases, and 11 bases separated the two germline ends. CDR3 length: 15 residues. Germline CDR1 and CDR2: KGHSH and LQKENI. The DNA of the CDR3 is TGTGCCAGCTCACCACCCGGTCGAGAGCGAAACACCATATATTTT. Amino acid sequence: CASSPPGRERNTIYF.

This clone was observed a single time. The chain combines TRBV20-1 with TRBJ2-1; TRBD2 agrees at 9 bases. Germline V gene data show CDR1 as DFQATT and CDR2 as SNEGSKA (reference sequence). The CDR3 covers 16 residues. J gave up 8 bases and V 5 bases, and 16 bases lay outside the gene matches. The CDR3 DNA reads TGCAGTGCTCGTGGGCTAGCGGGGTACTTAGGAGATGAGCAGTTCTTC. It encodes CSARGLAGYLGDEQFF.

The chain couples TRBV5-1 to TRBJ1-1; D might be TRBD1 (6 bases). The V and J ends lost 0 bases and 3 bases respectively, with 12 bases between them. This CDR3 has 15 amino acids. CDR1 is SGHRS, CDR2 YFSETQ, per germline. The CDR3 reads CASSLEPQGYTEAFF. DNA for the CDR3: TGCGCCAGCAGCTTGGAACCACAGGGTTACACTGAAGCTTTCTTT.

The table lists this clone with a few counts. This chain connects TRBV29-1 to TRBJ1-1; D is perhaps TRBD1 (5 bases). CDR1 is SQVTM and CDR2 is ANQGSEA in the germline V gene. This CDR3 is 13 amino acids long. V lost 3 bases, J lost 7 bases, and 15 bases lay in between. The CDR3 DNA reads TGCAGCGTTGATATTGGGGCGTTTGTTGAAGCTTTCTTT. Its translation is CSVDIGAFVEAFF.

The chain joins TRBV9 to TRBJ1-6, with TRBD1 as a possible D gene (5 bases). Germline assignment: CDR1 SGDLS and CDR2 YYNGEE. V shed 2 bases and J shed 11 bases, with 14 bases lying between them. This CDR3 has 14 residues. CDR3 residues: CASSVAGSRAPLHF. CDR3 nucleotides: TGTGCCAGCAGCGTCGCAGGCTCCAGGGCACCCCTCCACTTT.

Regarding this clone: Distinct nucleotide sequences in the sample also encode this CDR3. V and J are TRBV4-2 and TRBJ1-1, with D possibly TRBD1 on 5 matching bases. Germline CDR1 LGHNA, CDR2 YNFKEQ. The length of the CDR3 is 12 residues. Deletions cut 4 bases from V and 3 bases from J, with 6 bases between. The CDR3 spells CASSRGDTEAFF. DNA of the CDR3: TGTGCCAGCAGCCGGGGGGACACTGAAGCTTTCTTT.

The V gene is TRBV19, the J gene TRBJ1-5; D possibly corresponds to TRBD1 (6 bases). This CDR3 is 18 amino acids long. The germline V and J ends were trimmed by 1 base and 0 bases, with 16 bases remaining between them. Germline V CDR1 and CDR2: LNHDA, SQIVND (reference sequence). The CDR3 protein is CASSIVAGGAGSNQPQHF. The CDR3 region has the DNA TGTGCCAGTAGTATAGTTGCGGGGGGCGCAGGTAGCAATCAGCCCCAGCATTTT.

This chain uses TRBV27 with TRBJ2-1, with a tentative D call TRBD1 (6 bases). CDR3 size: 16 residues. Germline CDR1 is MNHEY and CDR2 is SMNVEV (reference sequence). Trimming left V 6 bases short and J 7 bases short, with 22 bases between. The CDR3 region has the DNA TGTGCCAGCAGCACTTACGAGGACAGTGGCATGAATGAGCAGTTCTTC. Protein sequence: CASSTYEDSGMNEQFF.

The J gene is TRBJ2-7, the V gene TRBV2, with 7 bases that match TRBD2. V shed 10 bases, J shed 4 bases, and the junction held 10 bases outside the gene matches. This CDR3 has 13 amino acids. CDR1 is SNHLY, CDR2 FYNNEI, per germline. The DNA for the CDR3 is TGTGCCACCCGGGAAGGGGAGGGATACGAGCAGTACTTC. It specifies CATREGEGYEQYF.

This clone was detected only a few times. This sequence joins TRBV6-5 and TRBJ1-6; 9 bases fit TRBD1. This CDR3 has 14 amino acids. The trim removed 4 bases at V and 9 bases at J, leaving 4 bases unmatched. Germline V gene lookup returns CDR1 MNHEY and CDR2 SVGAGI. The CDR3 loop is CASSSTGGTSPLHF. The CDR3 coding sequence is TGTGCCAGCAGTTCGACAGGGGGAACTTCACCCCTCCACTTT.

The V call is TRBV10-2, the J call TRBJ2-7, with 7 bases aligning to TRBD1. V was clipped by 6 bases and J by 1 base; unmatched bases: 3. This CDR3 comprises 13 residues. Germline values: CDR1 WSHSY, CDR2 SAAADI. As DNA, the CDR3 is TGCGCCAGCAGCGCGGACAGGTCCTACGAGCAGTACTTC. As protein: CASSADRSYEQYF.